Presented here are 14 T cell receptor beta chains from one specimen sequenced in a study of beta chain features in type 1 diabetes. Antigens for these TCRs are unknown. Expressed TCRB transcripts were sequenced, since all the RNA that had been isolated was reverse transcribed. The repertoire was sequenced with immunoSEQ multiplex PCR; TCRdb's copy has only in-frame clones and lacks some. This table has a few hundred thousand clones, 10% to 15% appearing once. Study-level findings and limits: Shorter TCRB CDR3s, moderately but significantly so, were found in Type 1 diabetes patients in all four CD4+ subsets.

Sample: naive CD4+ T cells from blood. These receptors were taken from a woman younger than 30 with type 1 diabetes.

The table lists this clone with a few counts. V gene TRBV7-9 combines with J gene TRBJ1-4; 7 bases align to TRBD1. Germline V CDR1 and CDR2: SEHNR, FQNEAQ (reference sequence). V shed 5 bases, J shed 6 bases, and the junction held 6 bases outside the gene matches. There are 14 residues in the CDR3. This CDR3 reads CASSPTGKDEKLFF. The CDR3 DNA reads TGTGCCAGCAGCCCGACAGGGAAAGATGAAAAACTGTTTTTT.

This clone was seen a few times. The J gene is TRBJ2-7, the V gene TRBV6-6, with D perhaps TRBD1 (6 bases). Germline V gene lookup returns CDR1 MNHNY and CDR2 SVGAGI (reference sequence). The CDR3 has 13 residues. Trimming removed 5 bases at V and 3 bases at J, with 11 bases between. The CDR3 DNA sequence: TGTGCCAGCAGTGCGACAGGTGACTACGAGCAGTACTTC. It codes for CASSATGDYEQYF.

This chain joins TRBV27 and TRBJ2-7; a weak D match, TRBD1 (6 bases). This CDR3 is built from 20 residues. V was clipped by 2 bases and J by 0 bases, with 26 bases between them. Germline loops: CDR1 MNHEY, CDR2 SMNVEV (reference sequence). The CDR3 DNA reads as TGTGCCAGCAGTTTAACCCCTGACAGGAAGGCCCTAACTGGCTCCTACGAGCAGTACTTC. It specifies CASSLTPDRKALTGSYEQYF.

The rearrangement links TRBV7-3 to TRBJ1-3; no clear D gene. The CDR3 runs to 17 residues. Germline loops: CDR1 SGHTA, CDR2 FQGTGA. V was clipped by 5 bases and J by 0 bases, with 17 bases between them. The CDR3 spells CASSLKVQANSGNTIYF. The CDR3 DNA follows: TGTGCCAGCAGCCTAAAGGTCCAGGCAAACTCTGGAAACACCATATATTTT.

The sample holds a few counts of this clone. The rearrangement uses TRBV2 and TRBJ2-5; D may be TRBD2 (5 bases). Germline CDR1 reads SNHLY; CDR2 reads FYNNEI. There are 13 residues in the CDR3. V lost 5 bases and J 4 bases, leaving 11 bases between the germline ends. CDR3 DNA: TGTGCCAGCAGTCCCACTAGTGGAGAGACCCAGTACTTC. Protein sequence: CASSPTSGETQYF.

This sequence joins TRBV6-5 and TRBJ1-6, with 10 bases aligning to TRBD1. The germline gives CDR1 MNHEY, CDR2 SVGAGI. The CDR3 runs to 15 residues. V shed 0 bases and J 8 bases; nucleotides not matched to a gene: 1. CDR3 sequence: CASSYSGQGDSPLHF. The CDR3 coding sequence is TGTGCCAGCAGTTACTCTGGACAGGGGGATTCACCCCTCCACTTT.

The rearrangement uses TRBV7-2 and TRBJ2-3; D is possibly TRBD2 (6 bases). The CDR3 runs 16 residues. Germline V gene lookup returns CDR1 SGHTA and CDR2 FQGNSA. Trimming removed 3 bases from V and 1 base from J, with 14 bases in between. CDR3 sequence reads: CASSLGLLAGTDTQYF. The CDR3 DNA sequence: TGTGCCAGCAGCTTGGGCTTACTAGCTGGCACAGATACGCAGTATTTT. The variable domain in full, with the rest retrieved from reference TRBV7-2 and TRBJ2-3, is GAGVSQSPSNKVTEKGKDVELRCDPISGHTALYWYRQSLGQGLEFLIYFQGNSAPDKSGLPSDRFSAERTGGSVSTLTIQRTQQEDSAVYLCASSLGLLAGTDTQYFGPGTRLTVL.

This clone has more than one count but fewer than ten. The chain is built from TRBV5-4 and TRBJ1-4, with 12 bases matching TRBD1. This CDR3 spans 17 amino acids. Germline trimming cut 0 bases from V and 3 bases from J; bases unmatched to any gene: 3. The germline V gene has CDR1 SGHNT and CDR2 YYREEE (reference sequence). CDR3 loop: CASSLGDRGLPNEKLFF. The CDR3 nucleotides read TGTGCCAGCAGCTTGGGGGACAGGGGGCTACCTAATGAAAAACTGTTTTTT.

This rearrangement joins TRBV5-1 to TRBJ2-5; 10 bases align to TRBD2. Germline V lookup: CDR1 SGHRS, CDR2 YFSETQ. Trimming at V came to 4 bases and at J to 4 bases, leaving 7 bases not matched to a gene. CDR3 length: 15 residues. The CDR3 sequence: CASSPSSGRGETQYF. In DNA form, the CDR3 reads TGCGCCAGCAGCCCCTCTAGCGGGAGAGGAGAGACCCAGTACTTC.

CDR3 residues: CASSEGQVIGGYTF. As DNA, the CDR3 is TGTGCCAGCAGCGAGGGACAGGTGATTGGTGGCTACACCTTC. The chain is built from TRBV6-6 and TRBJ1-2; TRBD1 matches at 8 bases. This CDR3 has 14 residues. J was trimmed by 7 bases and V by 6 bases; bases with no gene match: 10. Per germline, CDR1 MNHNY and CDR2 SVGAGI (reference sequence).

The chain is built from TRBV11-2 and TRBJ2-3; no reliable D call. Germline loops: CDR1 SGHAT, CDR2 FQNNGV. Trimming shortened V by 6 bases and J by 2 bases, and 12 bases separated the two germline ends. The CDR3 runs 14 residues. CDR3 sequence (DNA): TGTGCCAGCAGTATACAGCAGACCACAGATACGCAGTATTTT. Translated: CASSIQQTTDTQYF.

The chain uses TRBV2 and TRBJ1-2; weak D call: TRBD1 (6 bases). Germline V lookup: CDR1 SNHLY, CDR2 FYNNEI. V lost 5 bases and J 7 bases, leaving 14 bases between the germline ends. The CDR3 totals 13 residues. The CDR3 DNA reads TGTGCCAGCAGTCTGGACAGCAAGGGTGGCTACACCTTC. As protein: CASSLDSKGGYTF.

Only a few counts were recorded for this clone. The gene calls are TRBV4-2 and TRBJ1-3, with 7 bases that match TRBD1. V lost 1 base, J lost 4 bases, and 7 bases stayed unmatched. From germline, CDR1 is LGHNA and CDR2 YNFKEQ. The CDR3 contains 16 residues. The DNA of the CDR3 is TGTGCCAGCAGCCAAGGGGACAGTAAGGGAGGAAACACCATATATTTT. Protein sequence: CASSQGDSKGGNTIYF.

This clone has only a few counts. V usage is TRBV21-1 and J usage is TRBJ2-3; TRBD2, the table's D call, lacks a check against the DNA. TRBV21-1 is a known pseudogene. The length of the CDR3 is 14 residues. The CDR3 nucleotides are TGTGCCAGCAAAAGCCCCCCTAGCACAGATACGCAGTATTTT. Translated, it gives CASKSPPSTDTQYF.